The 21 T cell receptor beta chains reported below all come from one sample, sequenced in a study of shared clonotypes between healthy human individuals. The repertoire was sequenced with immunoSEQ multiplex PCR; TCRdb's copy has only in-frame clones and lacks some. The sample comprises 2 million to 2.5 million clones, approximately 94% of which are singletons, and 0.13% rests with the top ten. The source material was naive CD4+ T cells sorted from blood. Subset of the sample: CD45RA+ positively selected. These TCRs come from a man aged 18 to 29 in good health.

The chain uses TRBV30 and TRBJ1-2, with TRBD1 matching over 9 bases. With V trimmed by 3 bases and J by 5 bases, 4 bases remained unmatched. Germline CDR1 reads GTSNPN; CDR2 reads SVGIG (reference sequence). The CDR3 runs to 13 residues. The CDR3 sequence is CAWSWDREYGYTF. DNA for the CDR3: TGTGCCTGGAGCTGGGACAGGGAATATGGCTACACCTTC.

The V call is TRBV2, the J call TRBJ1-1; D gene ambiguous. The germline gives CDR1 SNHLY, CDR2 FYNNEI. The CDR3 spans 13 residues. Trimming took off 8 bases at V and 4 bases at J, with 14 bases between the two ends. The CDR3 coding sequence is TGTGCCAGCGCCCGGGAACAGTCCACTGAAGCTTTCTTT. Protein product: CASAREQSTEAFF.

The V call is TRBV5-6, the J call TRBJ2-3; 12 nucleotides line up with TRBD2. Trimming at V came to 0 bases and at J to 7 bases, leaving 6 bases not matched to a gene. The CDR3 has 16 residues. In germline, CDR1 is SGHDT, CDR2 YYEEEE. CDR3 nucleotides: TGTGCCAGCAGCTTGGCGACTAGCGGGAGAGTGTATACGCAGTATTTT. This translates into CASSLATSGRVYTQYF. The entire variable domain, with the rest obtained from reference TRBV5-6 and TRBJ2-3, is as follows: DAGVTQSPTHLIKTRGQQVTLRCSPKSGHDTVSWYQQALGQGPQFIFQYYEEEERQRGNFPDRFSGHQFPNYSSELNVNALLLGDSALYLCASSLATSGRVYTQYFGPGTRLTVL.

V and J are TRBV6-6 and TRBJ2-3; unclear D gene. The CDR3 has 13 residues. Trimming left V 8 bases short and J 8 bases short, with 17 bases between. Germline loops: CDR1 MNHNY, CDR2 SVGAGI (reference sequence). CDR3 sequence reads: CASGRPEVGTQYF. CDR3 bases: TGTGCCAGCGGACGCCCCGAGGTGGGTACGCAGTATTTT.

This chain connects TRBV6-1 to TRBJ2-3; no clear D. Germline V lookup: CDR1 MNHNS, CDR2 SASEGT. Trimming took 1 base from V and 0 from J, leaving 8 bases between them. The CDR3 covers 15 residues. As DNA, the CDR3 is TGTGCCAGCAGTGAAGGATATCCCAGCACAGATACGCAGTATTTT. Protein sequence: CASSEGYPSTDTQYF.

The chain joins TRBV27 to TRBJ2-5; D remains unclear. Trimming shortened V by 2 bases and J by 6 bases, and 4 bases separated the two germline ends. Germline loops: CDR1 MNHEY, CDR2 SMNVEV (reference sequence). The CDR3 totals 11 residues. The CDR3 bases are TGTGCCAGCAGTTTAAAAAAGACCCAGTACTTC. It is translated as CASSLKKTQYF.

The chain uses TRBV2 and TRBJ2-3; TRBD2 aligns across 7 bases. Germline lookup yields CDR1 SNHLY and CDR2 FYNNEI. The CDR3 length is 15 residues. Trimming took 2 bases from V and 5 from J; bases not matched to a gene: 7. CDR3 amino acids: CASSEPGGGGDTQYF. In DNA form, the CDR3 reads TGTGCCAGCAGTGAACCGGGCGGGGGTGGAGATACGCAGTATTTT. The whole variable domain, remainder taken from reference TRBV2 and TRBJ2-3, is EPEVTQTPSHQVTQMGQEVILRCVPISNHLYFYWYRQILGQKVEFLVSFYNNEISEKSEIFDDQFSVERPDGSNFTLKIRSTKLEDSAMYFCASSEPGGGGDTQYFGPGTRLTVL.

The V gene is TRBV10-2, the J gene TRBJ1-5; D may be TRBD1 (6 bases). This CDR3 spans 15 amino acids. Trimming took off 8 bases at V and 0 bases at J, with 14 bases between the two ends. Germline V gives CDR1 WSHSY, CDR2 SAAADI. The CDR3 is CASRPTGYSNQPQHF. CDR3 nucleotide sequence: TGCGCCAGCCGACCGACAGGATATAGCAATCAGCCCCAGCATTTT.

A single count supports this clone. This sequence joins TRBV18 and TRBJ2-7; the D gene is possibly TRBD1 (5 bases). The CDR3 contains 13 residues. Trimming removed 5 bases at V and 3 bases at J, with 11 bases between. Germline assignment: CDR1 KGHSH and CDR2 LQKENI. The CDR3: CASSKQGLYEQYF. In DNA, the CDR3 is TGTGCCAGCTCAAAGCAGGGTCTCTACGAGCAGTACTTC.

About this clone: The conserved closing phenylalanine or tryptophan is absent in this CDR3, likely reflecting a read error. Because the CDR3's place on the DNA is in doubt, the DNA is left out and the CDR3 is given as listed by TCRdb. The genes are TRBV29-1 and TRBJ1-1. The CDR3 contains 9 residues when both ends are counted. The V gene's germline CDR1 is SQVTM and CDR2 ANQGSEA. CDR3 sequence: CSVEEDAEI.

The chain has TRBV6-1 and TRBJ2-1; 9 positions agree with TRBD2. The CDR3 sequence is 16 residues long. V lost 0 bases to trimming and J lost 10 bases; unmatched junction nucleotides: 10. Germline values: CDR1 MNHNS, CDR2 SASEGT. DNA for the CDR3: TGTGCCAGCAGTGAAGCGCATCTAGCGGGATTAAACGAGCAGTTCTTC. Amino acids: CASSEAHLAGLNEQFF.

The V gene is TRBV7-2, the J gene TRBJ2-2; perhaps TRBD2 as D (6 bases). The CDR3 sequence is 15 residues long. Germline V CDR1 and CDR2: SGHTA, FQGNSA. V lost 5 bases, J lost 10 bases, and 20 bases lay in between. The DNA for the CDR3 is TGTGCCAGCAGCGCCTTTGGGGGGACTCCCGCGGAGCTGTTTTTT. It specifies CASSAFGGTPAELFF.

The CDR3 loop reads CASTGGAPTYNEQFF. The DNA of the CDR3 is TGTGCCAGTACAGGGGGCGCGCCCACCTACAATGAGCAGTTCTTC. This chain uses TRBV6-6 with TRBJ2-1, with TRBD1 identical over 9 bases. J was trimmed by 2 bases and V by 9 bases; bases with no gene match: 8. There are 15 residues in the CDR3. Germline V CDR1 and CDR2: MNHNY, SVGAGI (reference sequence).

This sequence joins TRBV2 and TRBJ2-5; 10 nucleotides agree with TRBD1. V dropped 11 bases and J dropped 2; count of bases not matched to a gene: 8. There are 14 residues in the CDR3. CDR1 is SNHLY and CDR2 is FYNNEI in the germline V gene. CDR3 sequence (DNA): TGTGCCGCAGGGCGGGACAGGGGTCAAGAGACCCAGTACTTC. It translates to CAAGRDRGQETQYF.

J is TRBJ2-1 and V is TRBV7-2; weak D call: TRBD2 (6 bases). The CDR3 is 17 residues long. V was pared by 0 bases and J by 6 bases, with 18 bases between. CDR1 and CDR2 (germline): SGHTA, FQGNSA. The CDR3 bases are TGTGCCAGCAGCTTAGCGCTGGTGGCGGGACGGGGCAATGAGCAGTTCTTC. Translated: CASSLALVAGRGNEQFF.

The chain recombines TRBV19 with TRBJ1-1; 7 bases align to TRBD1. The CDR3 sequence is 13 residues long. Trimming cost V 8 bases and J 5 bases; bases outside gene matches: 8. Germline values: CDR1 LNHDA, CDR2 SQIVND (reference sequence). The CDR3, as DNA: TGTGCCAGTGACAGACAGGGAGGTACTGAAGCTTTCTTT. It yields the protein CASDRQGGTEAFF.

CDR3 nucleotides: TGCGCCAGCAGCATGAATCTTCCGGGACACAACTACGAGCAGTACTTC. It encodes CASSMNLPGHNYEQYF. The chain joins TRBV5-1 to TRBJ2-7; the D gene is possibly TRBD1 (6 bases). Trimming removed 4 bases from V and 3 bases from J, with 20 bases in between. Germline V gene sequence: CDR1 SGHRS, CDR2 YFSETQ. The length of the CDR3 is 16 residues.

This chain joins TRBV19 and TRBJ1-5, with a tentative D call TRBD1 (5 bases). Trimming removed 3 bases from V and 2 bases from J, with 8 bases in between. The length of the CDR3 is 14 residues. Germline V gene data show CDR1 as LNHDA and CDR2 as SQIVND (reference sequence). The CDR3 nucleotides are TGTGCCAGTAGTATGAAACAGGGCAATCAGCCCCAGCATTTT. It codes for CASSMKQGNQPQHF.

V and J are TRBV5-1 and TRBJ1-2, with D uncertain. The length of the CDR3 is 15 residues. Between the trimmed V and J ends, which lost 0 bases and 4 bases, there was a span of 13 bases. Germline V CDR1 and CDR2: SGHRS, YFSETQ. The CDR3: CASSLDARVGYGYTF. The DNA of the CDR3 is TGCGCCAGCAGCTTGGATGCGAGGGTGGGCTATGGCTACACCTTC.

The chain is built from TRBV6-6 and TRBJ2-7; possibly TRBD2 for D (5 bases). V was shortened by 0 bases and J by 5 bases, with 17 bases between the two germline ends. There are 16 residues in the CDR3. CDR1 is MNHNY, CDR2 SVGAGI, per germline (reference sequence). In DNA form, the CDR3 reads TGTGCCAGCAGTTACTCTAAGGGAGTAAGTAGCGACGAGCAGTACTTC. Encoded protein: CASSYSKGVSSDEQYF.

As regards this clone: The same CDR3 also results from other DNA sequences found in this sample. The chain has TRBV5-6 and TRBJ1-5; tentative D call: TRBD1 (6 bases). V gave up 0 bases and J gave up 7 bases, with 8 bases separating them. From germline, CDR1 is SGHDT and CDR2 YYEEEE. The CDR3 loop spans 13 amino acids. The chain's CDR3 is CASSLGQGQPQHF. In DNA form, the CDR3 reads TGTGCCAGCAGCTTGGGGCAGGGGCAGCCCCAGCATTTT. The whole variable domain, remainder taken from reference TRBV5-6 and TRBJ1-5, is DAGVTQSPTHLIKTRGQQVTLRCSPKSGHDTVSWYQQALGQGPQFIFQYYEEEERQRGNFPDRFSGHQFPNYSSELNVNALLLGDSALYLCASSLGQGQPQHFGDGTRLSIL.